This T cell receptor beta chain derives from a study of CD8 T cells in Susac syndrome. TCR beta sequencing was performed on blood CD8+ and CD4+ T cells. Germline CDR1 is SQVTM and CDR2 is ANQGSEA. V lost 5 bases, J lost 4 bases, and 7 bases stayed unmatched. The CDR3 has 14 residues. The RNA input was about 0.5 to 1 ug, and it was reverse transcribed with random hexamers. It was immunoSEQ multiplex PCR that amplified TCR beta CDR3 across 54 Vbeta and 13 Jbeta. Each CDR3 protein gets one entry after TCRdb re-called the immunoSEQ multiplex PCR reads with MiXCR. The sample records 140,000 to 150,000 distinct CDR3 sequences, approximately 95% being singletons.

The sample consisted of CD4+ T cells from PBMCs. This rearrangement joins TRBV29-1 to TRBJ1-2, with 10 nucleotides matching TRBD1. The sequence was obtained from a human donor with multiple sclerosis. In DNA, the CDR3 is TGCAGCGTTAGTACGGGACAGGGGTTCTATGGCTACACCTTC. This encodes CSVSTGQGFYGYTF.